Below are 7 T cell receptor beta chains sequenced from a single sample in a study of glioma-infiltrating T cells after dendritic cell vaccination. TCRdb's table, derived via immunoSEQ multiplex PCR, lists solely in-frame clones and lacks some. The sample records 50,000 to 80,000 clones, 80% to 85% being singletons. This sample comprised blood, obtained before dendritic cell vaccination. The receptor set was obtained from a human donor with glioblastoma.

The rearrangement uses TRBV30 and TRBJ2-5; 13 positions agree with TRBD2. V shed 6 bases and J 4 bases; nucleotides not matched to a gene: 11. Germline V gene sequence: CDR1 GTSNPN, CDR2 SVGIG (reference sequence). The CDR3 covers 16 residues. The CDR3 loop reads CACTEGLAGRGETQYF. The DNA of the CDR3 is TGTGCCTGCACCGAGGGACTAGCGGGGAGAGGAGAGACCCAGTACTTC.

This chain uses TRBV5-6 with TRBJ2-3; perhaps TRBD2 as D (6 bases). The germline CDR1 and CDR2 sequences are SGHDT and YYEEEE. Trimming cost V 0 bases and J 0 bases, with 17 bases left between them. The CDR3 is 18 residues long. The CDR3 sequence is CASSLAGLAAYSTDTQYF. CDR3 coding DNA: TGTGCCAGCAGCTTGGCCGGCTTAGCGGCCTACAGCACAGATACGCAGTATTTT.

The genes are TRBV19 and TRBJ2-1; D might be TRBD2 (6 bases). Germline CDR1 reads LNHDA; CDR2 reads SQIVND (reference sequence). The CDR3 covers 15 residues. The V end was cut by 3 bases, the J end by 3 bases, with 12 bases between. CDR3 region: CASSMTGGIYNEQFF. CDR3 coding DNA: TGTGCCAGTAGTATGACCGGGGGAATCTACAATGAGCAGTTCTTC.

This clone was counted a few times. V gene TRBV4-1 combines with J gene TRBJ1-1; D gene unclear. The V end lost 5 bases, the J end lost 5 bases, and 18 bases lay between the germline ends. The CDR3 has 15 amino acids. The germline CDR1 and CDR2 sequences are MGHRA and YSYEKL. The CDR3 DNA sequence: TGCGCCAGCAGCGATATCCCTCAGTGGGCGACTGAAGCTTTCTTT. Its translation: CASSDIPQWATEAFF.

This chain joins TRBV29-1 and TRBJ1-2, with 9 bases that match TRBD1. Losses at the gene ends were 3 bases for V and 7 bases for J; bases not matched to a gene: 12. CDR1 is SQVTM, CDR2 ANQGSEA, per germline. The CDR3 consists of 15 residues. The CDR3 sequence is CSVERGQGLASGYTF. Here the CDR3 DNA reads TGCAGCGTTGAGAGGGGACAGGGCCTGGCTTCTGGCTACACCTTC.

In nucleotides, the CDR3 is TGTGCCAGCAGTGACCCGGTGGAGGGTGGTGGCTACACCTTC. Protein sequence: CASSDPVEGGGYTF. This chain uses TRBV6-4 with TRBJ1-2; D not certain. Germline V CDR1 and CDR2: MRHNA, SNTAGT. Trimming pared 2 bases from V and 7 bases from J, leaving 14 bases between. This CDR3 region has 14 residues.

This chain links TRBV2 with TRBJ1-2; 10 nucleotides line up with TRBD1. Germline CDR1 SNHLY, CDR2 FYNNEI. Germline trimming cut 6 bases from V and 4 bases from J; bases unmatched to any gene: 8. This CDR3 has 15 amino acids. This CDR3 is CASRGDRGRVYGYTF. The CDR3 DNA follows: TGTGCCAGCAGGGGAGACAGGGGGCGAGTCTATGGCTACACCTTC. Combining the CDR3 with reference TRBV2 and TRBJ1-2 gives the whole variable domain EPEVTQTPSHQVTQMGQEVILRCVPISNHLYFYWYRQILGQKVEFLVSFYNNEISEKSEIFDDQFSVERPDGSNFTLKIRSTKLEDSAMYFCASRGDRGRVYGYTFGSGTRLTVV.